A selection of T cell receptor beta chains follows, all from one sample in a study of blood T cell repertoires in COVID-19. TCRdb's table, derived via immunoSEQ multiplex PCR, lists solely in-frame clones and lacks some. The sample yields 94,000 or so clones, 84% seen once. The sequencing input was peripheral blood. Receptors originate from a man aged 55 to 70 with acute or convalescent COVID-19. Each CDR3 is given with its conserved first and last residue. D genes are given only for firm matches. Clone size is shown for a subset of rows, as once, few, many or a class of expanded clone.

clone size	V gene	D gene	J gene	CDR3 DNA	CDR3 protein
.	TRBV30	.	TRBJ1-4	TGTGCCTGGAGCTACGACCGACTTAATGAAAAACTGTTTTTT	CAWSYDRLNEKLFF
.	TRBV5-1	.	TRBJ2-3	TGCGCCAGCAGCCCGGCGCCTATCGGGGGCACAGATACGCAGTATTTT	CASSPAPIGGTDTQYF
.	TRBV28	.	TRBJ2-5	TGTGCCAGCAGTTTGAAGCCTAATTCGCAGACCCAGTACTTC	CASSLKPNSQTQYF
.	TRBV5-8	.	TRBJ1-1	TGTGCCAGCAGCTCGGGGGGGGTTAGAGCTTTCTTT	CASSSGGVRAFF
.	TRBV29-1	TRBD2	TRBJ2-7	TGCAGCGTCCGGACGGGACTAGCGGGGTACGAGCAGTACTTC	CSVRTGLAGYEQYF
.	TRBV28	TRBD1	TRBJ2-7	TGTGCCAGCACTGGGACAGGGAGCTCCTACGAGCAGTACTTC	CASTGTGSSYEQYF
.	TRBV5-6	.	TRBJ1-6	TGTGCCAGCAGCTTGGTGACAGGAGGTAATTCACCCCTCCACTTT	CASSLVTGGNSPLHF
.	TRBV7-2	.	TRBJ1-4	TGTGCCAGCAGCCCTTCAGCGGGGAATGAAAAACTGTTTTTT	CASSPSAGNEKLFF
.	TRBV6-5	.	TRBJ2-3	TGTGCCAGCAGTTACGGGGGGGCCAGAGATACGCAGTATTTT	CASSYGGARDTQYF
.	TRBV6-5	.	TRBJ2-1	TGTGCCAGCAGTTCCGGGGAAGGGCACACCTACAATGAGCAGTTCTTC	CASSSGEGHTYNEQFF
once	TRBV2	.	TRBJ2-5	TGTGCCAGCAGACCGGGACTCCCGACCCAGTACTTC	CASRPGLPTQYF
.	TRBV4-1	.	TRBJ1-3	TGCGCCAGCAGCCAACTCGGGTTCTCTGGAAACACCATATATTTT	CASSQLGFSGNTIYF
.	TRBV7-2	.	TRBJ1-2	TGTGCCAGCAGCCCGGACTCAGTCGGGCCCAACTATGGCTACACCTTC	CASSPDSVGPNYGYTF
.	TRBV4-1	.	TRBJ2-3	TGCGCCAGCAGCCAAGGCCTAGCCTCAGGCGCAGATACGCAGTATTTT	CASSQGLASGADTQYF
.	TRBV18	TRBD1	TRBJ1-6	TGTGCCAGCTCACGCGGGGACAGGGCAAATTCACCCCTCCACTTT	CASSRGDRANSPLHF
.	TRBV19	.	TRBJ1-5	TGTGCCAGTAGTACCGACAGGACCGCGGGGGCCCAGCATTTT	CASSTDRTAGAQHF
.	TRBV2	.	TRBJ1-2	TGTGCCAGGAGGGGCTACACCTTC	CARRGYTF
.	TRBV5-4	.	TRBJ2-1	TGTGCCAGCAGCTTGGGGAGCTCCTACAATGAGCAGTTCTTC	CASSLGSSYNEQFF
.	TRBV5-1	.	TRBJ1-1	TGCGCCAGCAGCTTGTCCAACTCCGGGAACACTGAAGCTTTCTTT	CASSLSNSGNTEAFF
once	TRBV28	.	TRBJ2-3	TGTGCCAGCAGGGTTCTAGCAGATACGCAGTATTTT	CASRVLADTQYF
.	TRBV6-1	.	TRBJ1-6	TGTGCCAGCAGTCAAGACAGAAGACCGTATAATTCACCCCTCCACTTT	CASSQDRRPYNSPLHF
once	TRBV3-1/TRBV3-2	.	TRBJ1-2	TGTGCCAGCAGCCAAGGTTGGAATTCAGCGAGCCGTGGCTACACCTTC	CASSQGWNSASRGYTF
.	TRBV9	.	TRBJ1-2	TGTGCCAGCAGCGAGCTTAGCGGAGGCGAACTTTACTATGGCTACACCTTC	CASSELSGGELYYGYTF
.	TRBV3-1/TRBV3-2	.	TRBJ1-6	TGTGCCAGCAGCCCGGGACAAGATAATTCACCCCTCCACTTT	CASSPGQDNSPLHF
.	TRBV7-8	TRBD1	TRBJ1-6	TGTGCCAGCAGATACGACAGGGGGAATTTCTCACCCCTCCACTTT	CASRYDRGNFSPLHF
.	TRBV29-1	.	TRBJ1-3	TGCAGCGCAACACCGGGTTCGGTCTCTGGAAACACCATATATTTT	CSATPGSVSGNTIYF
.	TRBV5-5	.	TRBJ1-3	TGTGCCAGCAGCTTGGAGGGGGACGGAAACACCATATATTTT	CASSLEGDGNTIYF
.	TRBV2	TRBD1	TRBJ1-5	TGTGCCAGCAGGGACAGGGCTGGGGGCAATCAGCCCCAGCATTTT	CASRDRAGGNQPQHF
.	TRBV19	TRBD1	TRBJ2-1	TGTGCCAGTGGGGGACAGCCCTACAATGAGCAGTTCTTC	CASGGQPYNEQFF
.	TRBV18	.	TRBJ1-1	TGTGCCAGCTCCCTAGAAGGGGCAACTGAAGCTTTCTTT	CASSLEGATEAFF
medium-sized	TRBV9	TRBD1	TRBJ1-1	TGTGCCAGCAGCGTAGCTGAGGGGGCAATGGCTGAAGCTTTCTTT	CASSVAEGAMAEAFF
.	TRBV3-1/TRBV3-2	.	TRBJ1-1	TGTGCCAGCAGCAGGGGGACCGAAGCTTTCTTT	CASSRGTEAFF
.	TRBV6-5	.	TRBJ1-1	TGTGCCAGCAGTTACTCGTGGGCTGCGGGAGGTGCTTTCTTT	CASSYSWAAGGAFF
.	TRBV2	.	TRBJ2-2	TGTGCCAGCCGACAGGTTGAGAGCGGGGAGCTGTTTTTT	CASRQVESGELFF
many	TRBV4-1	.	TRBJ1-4	TGCGCCAGCAGCCGGGGGAGGGCAACTAATGAAAAACTGTTTTTT	CASSRGRATNEKLFF
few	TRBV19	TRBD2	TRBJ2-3	TGTGCCAGTAGTCCCGGACTAGCGGGGGGGTTAGATACGCAGTATTTT	CASSPGLAGGLDTQYF
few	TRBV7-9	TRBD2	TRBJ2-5	TGTGCCAGCAGCTTAGGAGCGGGGGAGGAGACCCAGTACTTC	CASSLGAGEETQYF
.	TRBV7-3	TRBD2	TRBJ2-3	TGTGCCAGCAGCCGATGGGGGGGAAGCACAGATACGCAGTATTTT	CASSRWGGSTDTQYF
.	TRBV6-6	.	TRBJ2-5	TGTGCCAGCTACGCAGGGAGGTTCCAAGAGACCCAGTACTTC	CASYAGRFQETQYF
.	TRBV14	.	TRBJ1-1	TGTGCCAGCAGCCATTACACAGGCGCAGTGGACACTGAAGCTTTCTTT	CASSHYTGAVDTEAFF
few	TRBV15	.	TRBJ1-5	TGTGCCACCAGCAGGACCCTTGGAGGCAATCAGCCCCAGCATTTT	CATSRTLGGNQPQHF
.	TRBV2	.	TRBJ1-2	TGTGCCAGCAGTGAAGGCAGGGCTTCGTACTATGGCTACACCTTC	CASSEGRASYYGYTF
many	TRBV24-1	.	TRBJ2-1	TGTGCCACCAGTGACGGGGATGAGCAGTTCTTC	CATSDGDEQFF